One sample yielded the 5 T cell receptor beta chains listed below, sequenced in a study of siplizumab effects on memory and regulatory T cells. Profiling relied on immunoSEQ multiplex PCR, and the TCRdb table lists in-frame clones only, not all of them. This sample has more than 45,000 clones; about 97% occur once, and the top ten carry about 0.6%. The sample taken for sequencing was naive CD4+ T cells sorted from blood. These TCRs come from a human donor in good health.

V is TRBV25-1 and J is TRBJ2-1, with 7 bases lining up with TRBD2. Germline assignment: CDR1 MGHDK and CDR2 SYGVNS. V shed 7 bases and J 4 bases; nucleotides not matched to a gene: 10. The CDR3 contains 15 residues. Here the CDR3 reads CASMRGGNQYNEQFF. CDR3 DNA sequence: TGTGCCAGCATGCGCGGGGGTAACCAATACAATGAGCAGTTCTTC.

The chain employs TRBV7-2 and TRBJ2-3; no reliable D call. Germline CDR1 and CDR2: SGHTA and FQGNSA. The CDR3 sequence is 16 residues long. The V end lost 1 base, the J end lost 2 bases, and 13 bases lay between the germline ends. CDR3 sequence (DNA): TGTGCCAGCAGCTTAGTTGTTAGGGCTTCCACAGATACGCAGTATTTT. It encodes CASSLVVRASTDTQYF.

V and J are TRBV5-4 and TRBJ2-6; D ambiguous. The CDR3 runs to 15 residues. With 0 bases removed from V and 2 bases from J, the gap between germline ends came to 6 bases. CDR1 and CDR2 from the germline V gene are SGHNT and YYREEE (reference sequence). CDR3 coding DNA: TGTGCCAGCAGCTTGGTAGAGCCTGGGGCCAACGTCCTGACTTTC. This sequence encodes CASSLVEPGANVLTF.

V usage is TRBV14 and J usage is TRBJ1-1; D is possibly TRBD1 (5 bases). Trimming shortened V by 1 base and J by 0 bases, and 9 bases separated the two germline ends. CDR1 SGHDN and CDR2 FVKESK come from the germline V gene. The CDR3 totals 15 residues. CDR3 sequence reads: CASSQGQIMNTEAFF. CDR3 in DNA: TGTGCCAGCAGCCAAGGACAGATAATGAACACTGAAGCTTTCTTT.

The rearrangement uses TRBV5-1 and TRBJ2-5, with 7 bases identical to TRBD2. Trimming at V came to 4 bases and at J to 0 bases, leaving 3 bases not matched to a gene. In germline, CDR1 is SGHRS, CDR2 YFSETQ. There are 14 residues in the CDR3. The DNA of the CDR3 is TGCGCCAGCAGCCCCGGGAGGAACCAAGAGACCCAGTACTTC. Protein sequence: CASSPGRNQETQYF.